These 27 T cell receptor beta chains were all obtained from the same sample, sequenced in a study of OX40 agonist ivuxolimab in advanced cancers. Assay: immunoSEQ multiplex PCR; the TCRdb copy retains only in-frame clones and omits some. Here the sample spans 5,600 or so clones, about 86% being singletons. The sample here was CD4+ or CD8+ T cells sorted from blood, taken in a trial of the OX40 agonist ivuxolimab. All receptors come from an adult with an advanced solid tumor such as melanoma, head and neck, liver or kidney cancer.

The chain uses TRBV29-1 and TRBJ1-1, with TRBD1 matching over 7 bases. The germline gives CDR1 SQVTM, CDR2 ANQGSEA. This CDR3 is built from 15 residues. The J segment lost 0 bases and the V segment lost 6 bases, leaving 10 bases of the junction unmatched. DNA for the CDR3: TGCAGCGTCCTCCGACAGGGAGGGATGAACACTGAAGCTTTCTTT. It specifies CSVLRQGGMNTEAFF.

This rearrangement joins TRBV14 to TRBJ1-6; D remains unclear. V lost 6 bases and J 3 bases, leaving 6 bases between the germline ends. Germline V gene sequence: CDR1 SGHDN, CDR2 FVKESK. There are 13 residues in the CDR3. In DNA, the CDR3 is TGTGCCAGCAGGAGGGACTATAATTCACCCCTCCACTTT. Residues: CASRRDYNSPLHF.

The chain couples TRBV6-1 to TRBJ2-3, with TRBD1 identical over 9 bases. This CDR3 is built from 15 residues. The V gene end was trimmed by 2 bases and the J gene end by 3 bases; junction bases not matched to a gene: 3. The germline V gene has CDR1 MNHNS and CDR2 SASEGT. The CDR3 here is CASSELDRGTDTQYF. The CDR3 DNA is TGTGCCAGCAGTGAATTGGACAGGGGTACAGATACGCAGTATTTT.

V is TRBV27 and J is TRBJ1-2; D is uncertain. Germline CDR1 MNHEY, CDR2 SMNVEV (reference sequence). V was pared by 2 bases and J by 3 bases, with 13 bases between. The CDR3 sequence is 15 residues long. The CDR3 coding sequence is TGTGCCAGCAGTTTAACCCTGGGCAGTTACTATGGCTACACCTTC. It yields the protein CASSLTLGSYYGYTF.

The rearrangement joins TRBV5-6 to TRBJ2-2; no clear D gene. The CDR3 length is 13 residues. With 5 bases removed from V and 4 bases from J, the gap between germline ends came to 9 bases. CDR1 SGHDT and CDR2 YYEEEE come from the germline V gene. The CDR3 DNA reads TGTGCCAGCAGTTCTGGTAGCACCGGGGAGCTGTTTTTT. Translated: CASSSGSTGELFF.

The chain has TRBV7-9 and TRBJ1-6; 8 bases are shared with TRBD1. Germline values: CDR1 SEHNR, CDR2 FQNEAQ (reference sequence). V shed 7 bases and J 0 bases; nucleotides not matched to a gene: 2. There are 15 residues in the CDR3. CDR3 bases: TGTGCCAGCACCCAGGGGGCCTCCTATAATTCACCCCTCCACTTT. Encoded protein: CASTQGASYNSPLHF.

The chain has TRBV9 and TRBJ1-2; D unresolved. V lost 3 bases to trimming and J lost 4 bases, with 13 bases between them. Germline V gene sequence: CDR1 SGDLS, CDR2 YYNGEE. This CDR3 spans 14 amino acids. The CDR3 sequence is CASSGGQSGYGYTF. CDR3 bases: TGTGCCAGCAGCGGAGGGCAATCGGGCTATGGCTACACCTTC.

This chain joins TRBV19 and TRBJ2-2, with D possibly being TRBD2 (6 bases). The CDR3 loop spans 15 amino acids. The germline gives CDR1 LNHDA, CDR2 SQIVND (reference sequence). V was cut by 5 bases and J by 6 bases, with 16 bases left in between. The chain's CDR3 is CASSWDGGSPGELFF. CDR3 sequence (DNA): TGTGCCAGTAGTTGGGACGGGGGATCCCCCGGGGAGCTGTTTTTT.

The count of this clone is one. The chain combines TRBV5-1 with TRBJ2-1; 10 nucleotides match TRBD2. The J segment lost 8 bases and the V segment lost 3 bases, leaving 11 bases of the junction unmatched. The CDR3 has 16 amino acids. In germline, CDR1 is SGHRS, CDR2 YFSETQ. Here the CDR3 DNA reads TGCGCCAGCAGCTCTATCCTAGCGGGGGAGGGGGATGAGCAGTTCTTC. As protein: CASSSILAGEGDEQFF.

This clone occurred a few times. This same CDR3 is encoded by further DNA sequences in the sample. This chain connects TRBV25-1 to TRBJ2-5; D possibly uses TRBD1 or TRBD2 (5 bases each). CDR1 is MGHDK and CDR2 is SYGVNS in the germline V gene. This CDR3 contains 15 residues. V lost 0 bases and J lost 2, with 10 bases in between. The CDR3 DNA follows: TGTGCCAGCAGTGAATACCGGGGACGGCAAGAGACCCAGTACTTC. This translates into CASSEYRGRQETQYF.

The chain joins TRBV6-6 to TRBJ1-3; TRBD1 might be the D (6 bases). Germline CDR1 MNHNY, CDR2 SVGAGI (reference sequence). The CDR3 loop spans 15 amino acids. The ends were cut back, 5 bases at V and 2 bases at J, with 13 bases in the middle. Here the CDR3 DNA reads TGTGCCAGCAGTGCGCCGGAGGGGGCTGGAAACACCATATATTTT. Protein sequence: CASSAPEGAGNTIYF.

The chain has TRBV14 and TRBJ2-3, with 7 bases lining up with TRBD1. V lost 4 bases, J lost 0 bases, and 4 bases stayed unmatched. CDR3 length equals 15 residues. Germline values: CDR1 SGHDN, CDR2 FVKESK. The CDR3 region has the DNA TGTGCCAGCAGCCTCCGGGACAGCAGCACAGATACGCAGTATTTT. Protein sequence: CASSLRDSSTDTQYF.

The V gene is TRBV29-1, the J gene TRBJ1-1; weak D call: TRBD1 (5 bases). The CDR3 is made up of 14 amino acids. Deletions cut 0 bases from V and 4 bases from J, with 12 bases between. The germline CDR1 and CDR2 sequences are SQVTM and ANQGSEA. DNA for the CDR3: TGCAGCGTTGAAGACAGGGATTCGGTCACTGAAGCTTTCTTT. It encodes CSVEDRDSVTEAFF. The variable domain in full, completed from reference TRBV29-1 and TRBJ1-1, reads SAVISQKPSRDICQRGTSLTIQCQVDSQVTMMFWYRQQPGQSLTLIATANQGSEATYESGFVIDKFPISRPNLTFSTLTVSNMSPEDSSIYLCSVEDRDSVTEAFFGQGTRLTVV.

The chain is built from TRBV6-1 and TRBJ1-3; D possibly corresponds to TRBD1 (6 bases). V shed 4 bases and J shed 0 bases, with 7 bases lying between them. CDR1 is MNHNS and CDR2 is SASEGT in the germline V gene. The CDR3 loop spans 14 amino acids. The chain's CDR3 is CASSVRGSGNTIYF. The CDR3 bases are TGTGCCAGCAGTGTCAGGGGCTCTGGAAACACCATATATTTT.

The chain is built from TRBV7-2 and TRBJ2-6, with D possibly matching TRBD2 (5 bases). The CDR3 length is 17 residues. Trimming removed 0 bases from V and 0 bases from J, with 9 bases in between. From germline, CDR1 is SGHTA and CDR2 FQGNSA. CDR3 DNA: TGTGCCAGCAGCTTAGCCGCGGCGGGCTCTGGGGCCAACGTCCTGACTTTC. Amino acids: CASSLAAAGSGANVLTF.

The V and J genes are TRBV9 and TRBJ2-1; possible D gene TRBD1, 7 bases. The CDR3 contains 14 residues. Trimming removed 3 bases at V and 9 bases at J, with 16 bases between. Germline CDR1 reads SGDLS; CDR2 reads YYNGEE. The CDR3 DNA is TGTGCCAGCAGCGGGAGGGGGCCTAGTCTTGAGCAGTTCTTC. Amino acids: CASSGRGPSLEQFF.

The rearrangement joins TRBV19 to TRBJ1-5; D uncertain. CDR3 length: 13 residues. Trimming took off 5 bases at V and 5 bases at J, with 10 bases between the two ends. The germline V gene encodes CDR1 LNHDA and CDR2 SQIVND (reference sequence). CDR3 residues: CASSSDFYQPQHF. The CDR3 nucleotides read TGTGCCAGTAGTTCGGATTTTTATCAGCCCCAGCATTTT.

In its sample, this clone was seen once. V and J are TRBV10-3 and TRBJ1-1; TRBD1 matches at 7 bases. This CDR3 is built from 14 residues. With 8 bases clipped from V and 5 bases from J, the junction kept 11 bases outside the gene matches. Germline CDR1 reads ENHRY; CDR2 reads SYGVKD. CDR3 nucleotides: TGTGCCATCTCAGGGGGTTCGGGGGCGACTGAAGCTTTCTTT. It encodes CAISGGSGATEAFF.

This chain links TRBV23-1 with TRBJ1-2; 9 positions match TRBD1. TRBV23-1 counts as an open reading frame of uncertain function. V was pared by 2 bases and J by 8 bases, with 9 bases of the junction left unmatched. This CDR3 has 15 residues. CDR3 region: CASSQKIGQGHGYTF. The CDR3 DNA is TGCGCCAGCAGTCAAAAGATAGGACAGGGGCACGGCTACACCTTC.

The chain carries TRBV7-9 and TRBJ1-3; the match to TRBD1 covers 11 bases. The ends lost 11 bases at V and 0 bases at J; junction bases unmatched: 6. This CDR3 contains 15 residues. CDR1 and CDR2 (germline): SEHNR, FQNEAQ (reference sequence). DNA of the CDR3: TGTGCCGGACCCGGGACAGGGGGCTCTGGAAACACCATATATTTT. Its translation is CAGPGTGGSGNTIYF.

The V call is TRBV4-1, the J call TRBJ1-1; D possibly corresponds to TRBD1 (5 bases). This CDR3 is 14 amino acids long. Looked up from germline, CDR1 is MGHRA and CDR2 is YSYEKL. Trimming removed 2 bases at V and 3 bases at J, with 10 bases between. CDR3 region: CASSQKGSYTEAFF. The CDR3, as DNA: TGCGCCAGCAGCCAAAAGGGGAGTTACACTGAAGCTTTCTTT.

The V gene is TRBV9, the J gene TRBJ2-1; unclear D gene. The CDR3 length is 15 residues. V was shortened by 4 bases and J by 5 bases, with 16 bases between the two germline ends. The germline V gene encodes CDR1 SGDLS and CDR2 YYNGEE. The CDR3 DNA reads as TGTGCCAGCAGCAAAAATTTCGCGGCCAACAATGAGCAGTTCTTC. It encodes CASSKNFAANNEQFF.

The chain carries TRBV4-1 and TRBJ2-7; the D is unclear. CDR1 is MGHRA and CDR2 is YSYEKL in the germline V gene. This CDR3 is 15 amino acids long. Between the trimmed V and J ends, which lost 1 base and 3 bases, there was a span of 13 bases. This chain's CDR3 is CASSQGPTGGYEQYF. CDR3 in DNA: TGCGCCAGCAGCCAAGGGCCCACGGGTGGCTACGAGCAGTACTTC.

The chain's CDR3 is CASSLAGEGYFSYEQYF. CDR3 coding DNA: TGTGCCAGCAGCTTAGCGGGGGAAGGATACTTTAGCTACGAGCAGTACTTC. This chain uses TRBV7-2 with TRBJ2-7; D tentatively fits TRBD1 or TRBD2 (5 bases each). The V gene lost 0 bases and the J gene lost 3 bases, with 18 bases spanning the gap. The CDR3 loop spans 17 amino acids. Germline V gives CDR1 SGHTA, CDR2 FQGNSA.

This clone was picked up one time. V and J are TRBV27 and TRBJ1-5, with D unresolved. This CDR3 comprises 14 residues. The germline V gene has CDR1 MNHEY and CDR2 SMNVEV (reference sequence). Trimming took 3 bases from V and 0 from J, leaving 6 bases between them. The DNA for the CDR3 is TGTGCCAGCAGTTTGAGATATAGCAATCAGCCCCAGCATTTT. This gives the protein CASSLRYSNQPQHF.

In its sample, this clone was seen a few times. CDR3 sequence: CASRSDLAKRNEQFF. CDR3 in DNA: TGTGCCAGCAGGAGTGATCTAGCGAAGAGAAATGAGCAGTTCTTC. The chain has TRBV6-5 and TRBJ2-1; a possible D gene is TRBD2 (6 bases). The V gene's germline CDR1 is MNHEY and CDR2 SVGAGI. Trimming took off 6 bases at V and 7 bases at J, with 19 bases between the two ends. The CDR3 is 15 amino acids.

The chain couples TRBV7-3 to TRBJ2-7, with D unclear. V lost 6 bases and J 0 bases, leaving 9 bases between the germline ends. Germline V gene lookup returns CDR1 SGHTA and CDR2 FQGTGA. The CDR3 loop spans 13 amino acids. The CDR3 nucleotides read TGTGCCAGCAGTGTCGATTCCTCCTACGAGCAGTACTTC. Amino acids: CASSVDSSYEQYF.